Reported below is one T cell receptor (beta chain). The source of the sample is a study of T cell changes during pregnancy in multiple sclerosis. CDR1 and CDR2 (germline): PRHDT, FYEKMQ (reference sequence). This CDR3 has 13 residues. The V gene lost 2 bases and the J gene lost 1 base, with 6 bases spanning the gap. Assay: immunoSEQ multiplex PCR; the TCRdb copy retains only in-frame clones and omits some. The repertoire holds about 94,000 clones, with about 93% as singletons. V is TRBV13 and J is TRBJ2-7; D is unresolved. The source of this sequence is a female donor with multiple sclerosis, enrolled in a pregnancy study. Source: peripheral blood, taken after pregnancy. The chain's CDR3 is CASSLFRSYEQYF. CDR3 DNA: TGTGCCAGCAGCTTATTCAGGTCCTACGAGCAGTACTTC. The complete variable domain, with remaining parts taken from reference TRBV13 and TRBJ2-7, reads AAGVIQSPRHLIKEKRETATLKCYPIPRHDTVYWYQQGPGQDPQFLISFYEKMQSDKGSIPDRFSAQQFSDYHSELNMSSLELGDSALYFCASSLFRSYEQYFGPGTRLTVT.